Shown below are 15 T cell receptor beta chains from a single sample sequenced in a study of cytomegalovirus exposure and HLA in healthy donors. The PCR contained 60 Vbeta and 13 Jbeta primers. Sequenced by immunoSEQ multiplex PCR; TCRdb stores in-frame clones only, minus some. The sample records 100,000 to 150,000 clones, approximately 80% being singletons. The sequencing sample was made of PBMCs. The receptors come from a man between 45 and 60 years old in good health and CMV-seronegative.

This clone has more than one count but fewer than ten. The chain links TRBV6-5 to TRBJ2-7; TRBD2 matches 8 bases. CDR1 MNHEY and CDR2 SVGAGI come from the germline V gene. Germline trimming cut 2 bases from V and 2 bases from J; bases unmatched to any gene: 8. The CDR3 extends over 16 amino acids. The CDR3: CASSYRGGRTPYEQYF. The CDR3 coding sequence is TGTGCCAGCAGTTACCGGGGGGGGCGCACCCCCTACGAGCAGTACTTC.

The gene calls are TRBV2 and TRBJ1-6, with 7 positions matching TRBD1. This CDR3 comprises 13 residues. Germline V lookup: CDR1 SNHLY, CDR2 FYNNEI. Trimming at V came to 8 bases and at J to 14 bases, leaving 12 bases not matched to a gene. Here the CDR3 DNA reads TGTGCCAGCGAGCGTAACAGGGGCACGTCCCTCCACTTT. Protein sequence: CASERNRGTSLHF.

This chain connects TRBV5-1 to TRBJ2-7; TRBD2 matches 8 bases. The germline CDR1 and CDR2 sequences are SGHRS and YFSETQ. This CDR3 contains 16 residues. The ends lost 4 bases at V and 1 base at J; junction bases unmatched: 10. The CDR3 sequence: CASSHVSAGVSYEQYF. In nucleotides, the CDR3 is TGCGCCAGCAGCCACGTCTCAGCGGGGGTATCCTACGAGCAGTACTTC.

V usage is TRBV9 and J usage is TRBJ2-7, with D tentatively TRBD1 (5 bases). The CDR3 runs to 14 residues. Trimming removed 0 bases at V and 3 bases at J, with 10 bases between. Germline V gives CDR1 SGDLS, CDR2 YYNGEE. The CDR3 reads CASSVDQGNYEQYF. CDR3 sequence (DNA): TGTGCCAGCAGCGTAGATCAGGGAAACTACGAGCAGTACTTC.

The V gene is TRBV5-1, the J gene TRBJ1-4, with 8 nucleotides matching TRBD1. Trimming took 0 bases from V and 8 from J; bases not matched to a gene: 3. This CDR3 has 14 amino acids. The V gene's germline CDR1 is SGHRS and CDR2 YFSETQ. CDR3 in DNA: TGCGCCAGCAGCTTGGGTCAGGGGGCGGAAAAACTGTTTTTT. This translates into CASSLGQGAEKLFF.

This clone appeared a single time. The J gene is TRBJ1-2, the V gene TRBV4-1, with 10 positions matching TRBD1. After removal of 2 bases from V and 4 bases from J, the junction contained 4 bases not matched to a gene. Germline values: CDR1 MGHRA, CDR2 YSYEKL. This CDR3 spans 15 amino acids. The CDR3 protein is CASSQPGTGVYGYTF. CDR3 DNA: TGCGCCAGCAGCCAACCCGGGACAGGGGTCTATGGCTACACCTTC.

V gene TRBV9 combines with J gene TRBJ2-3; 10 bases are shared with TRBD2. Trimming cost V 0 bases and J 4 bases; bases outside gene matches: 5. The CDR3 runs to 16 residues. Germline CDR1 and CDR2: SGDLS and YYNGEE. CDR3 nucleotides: TGTGCCAGCAGCGTAGCTCCCAGCGGGGGGGCAGATACGCAGTATTTT. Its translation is CASSVAPSGGADTQYF. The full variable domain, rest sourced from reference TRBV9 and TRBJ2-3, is DSGVTQTPKHLITATGQRVTLRCSPRSGDLSVYWYQQSLDQGLQFLIQYYNGEERAKGNILERFSAQQFPDLHSELNLSSLELGDSALYFCASSVAPSGGADTQYFGPGTRLTVL.

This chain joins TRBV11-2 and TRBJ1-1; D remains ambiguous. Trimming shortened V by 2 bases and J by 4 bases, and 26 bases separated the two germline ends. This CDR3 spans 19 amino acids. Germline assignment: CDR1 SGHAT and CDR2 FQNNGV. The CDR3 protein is CASSLSLSYGERPGTEAFF. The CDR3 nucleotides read TGTGCCAGCAGCTTAAGTCTCAGCTACGGTGAACGCCCGGGCACTGAAGCTTTCTTT.

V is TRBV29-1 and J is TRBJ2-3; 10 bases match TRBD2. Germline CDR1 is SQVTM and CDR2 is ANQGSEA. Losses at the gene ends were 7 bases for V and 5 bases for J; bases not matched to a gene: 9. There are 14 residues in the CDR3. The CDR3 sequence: CSARGLADRDTQYF. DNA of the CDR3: TGCAGCGCCCGCGGACTAGCGGACAGAGATACGCAGTATTTT.

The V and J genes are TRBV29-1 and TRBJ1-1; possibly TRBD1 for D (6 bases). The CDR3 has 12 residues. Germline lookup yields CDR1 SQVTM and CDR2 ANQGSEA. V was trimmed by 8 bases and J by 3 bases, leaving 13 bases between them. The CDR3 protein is CSMGHGDTEAFF. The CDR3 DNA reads TGCAGCATGGGACACGGAGACACTGAAGCTTTCTTT.

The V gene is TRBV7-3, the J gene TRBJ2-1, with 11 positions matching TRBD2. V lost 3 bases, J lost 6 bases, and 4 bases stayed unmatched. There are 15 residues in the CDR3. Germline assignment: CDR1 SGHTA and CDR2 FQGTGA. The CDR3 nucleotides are TGTGCCAGCAGCTTCGGGACTAGCGGATCCAATGAGCAGTTCTTC. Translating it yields CASSFGTSGSNEQFF.

CDR3 sequence: CASSLGTKNNSPLHF. The CDR3 DNA sequence: TGCGCCAGCAGCTTGGGAACAAAAAATAATTCACCCCTCCACTTT. The chain is built from TRBV5-1 and TRBJ1-6, with D uncertain. Looked up from germline, CDR1 is SGHRS and CDR2 is YFSETQ. The CDR3 consists of 15 residues. Trimming took off 0 bases at V and 5 bases at J, with 9 bases between the two ends.

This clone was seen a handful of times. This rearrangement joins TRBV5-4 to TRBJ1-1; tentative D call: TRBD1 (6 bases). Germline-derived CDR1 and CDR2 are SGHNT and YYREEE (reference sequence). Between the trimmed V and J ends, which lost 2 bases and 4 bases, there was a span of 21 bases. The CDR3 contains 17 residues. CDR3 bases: TGTGCCAGCAGCTTCCTACAGGGAGAGGAGGCGGGCACTGAAGCTTTCTTT. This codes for CASSFLQGEEAGTEAFF.

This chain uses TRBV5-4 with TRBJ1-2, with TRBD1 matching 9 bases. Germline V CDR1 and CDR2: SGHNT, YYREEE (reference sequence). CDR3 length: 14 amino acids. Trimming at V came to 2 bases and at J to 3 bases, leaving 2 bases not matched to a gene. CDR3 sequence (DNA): TGTGCCAGCAGCTTAGGGGACAGGGACTATGGCTACACCTTC. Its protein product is CASSLGDRDYGYTF. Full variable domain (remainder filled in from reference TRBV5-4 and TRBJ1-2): ETGVTQSPTHLIKTRGQQVTLRCSSQSGHNTVSWYQQALGQGPQFIFQYYREEENGRGNFPPRFSGLQFPNYSSELNVNALELDDSALYLCASSLGDRDYGYTFGSGTRLTVV.

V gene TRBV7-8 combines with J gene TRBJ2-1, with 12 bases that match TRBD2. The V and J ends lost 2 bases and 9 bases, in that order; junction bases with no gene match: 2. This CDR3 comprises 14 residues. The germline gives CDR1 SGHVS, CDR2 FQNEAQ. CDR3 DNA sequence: TGTGCCAGCAGCTTACTAGCGGGGGGGCGTGAGCAGTTCTTC. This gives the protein CASSLLAGGREQFF.